Listed here are 27 T cell receptor beta chains from one sample, sequenced in a study of T cell clonality in common variable immunodeficiency. Using immunoSEQ multiplex PCR, the repertoire was profiled, and TCRdb retains in-frame clones only, with some absent. In total the sample includes tens of thousands of clones, none of them seen once. The sample taken for sequencing was peripheral blood mononuclear cells. Source of these receptors: a person aged 18 to 75 in good health.

This clone occurred many times. The sequence runs out 3 residues before the end of the CDR3; the remainder is reconstructed from the germline J gene. This sequence joins TRBV28 and TRBJ2-7; a possible D gene is TRBD2 (6 bases). With 8 bases removed from V and 2 bases from J, the gap between germline ends came to 19 bases. The CDR3 contains 15 residues. Germline lookup yields CDR1 MDHEN and CDR2 SYDVKM. The covered CDR3 bases are TGTGCCAGCGCCAGCGCCGGGACTTACACCTACGAG. Translated, it gives CASASAGTYTYE. The full-length CDR3 reads as CASASAGTYTYEQYF.

This clone was detected ten times or more. The CDR3 protein is CSASDYRRSAGLDTQYF. The sequenced part of the CDR3 DNA is TGCAGTGCTAGTGATTATAGGCGTAGCGCGGGTCTGGATACG. This chain connects TRBV20-1 to TRBJ2-3; perhaps TRBD2 as D (5 bases). The read stops 3 residues short of the end of the CDR3; the missing end is completed from the germline J gene. Per germline, CDR1 DFQATT and CDR2 SNEGSKA (reference sequence). Trimming cost V 3 bases and J 6 bases, with 25 bases left between them. The CDR3 has 17 residues.

This clone occurred many times. The read ends 3 residues early relative to the CDR3; the germline J gene fills the gap. The chain links TRBV4-2 to TRBJ2-7, with TRBD2 identical over 12 bases. The CDR3 loop spans 16 amino acids. V dropped 1 base and J dropped 6; count of bases not matched to a gene: 7. Per the germline V gene, CDR1 is LGHNA and CDR2 is YNFKEQ. CDR3 bases read: TGTGCCAGCAGCCAAGTTTCAAGGACTAGCGGGACCGAG. Its protein product is CASSQVSRTSGTE. The entire CDR3 is CASSQVSRTSGTEQYF.

The table lists this clone with many counts. CDR3 DNA (partial): TGCGCCAGCAGCCTCGAAGCGGAGGCCGGGGAG. Translating it yields CASSLEAEAGE. In full, the CDR3 reads CASSLEAEAGELFF. The genes are TRBV5-1 and TRBJ2-2, with a possible D match to TRBD2 (5 bases). The read ends 3 residues before the CDR3 terminus; that terminus is restored from the germline J gene. Trimming pared 4 bases from V and 6 bases from J, leaving 13 bases between. The CDR3 spans 14 residues. In germline, CDR1 is SGHRS, CDR2 YFSETQ.

This clone has a count of ten or more. The read finishes 3 residues shy of the CDR3 end, and the germline J gene is used to complete it. The V and J genes are TRBV24-1 and TRBJ2-5, with D perhaps matching TRBD1 (6 bases). The CDR3 loop spans 13 amino acids. The germline V gene has CDR1 KGHDR and CDR2 SFDVKD. Trimming took 7 bases from V and 0 from J, leaving 8 bases between them. CDR3 sequence reads: CATRGDNQETQYF. CDR3 DNA, as far as it was read: TGTGCCACCAGGGGGGACAACCAAGAGACC.

This clone was seen repeatedly, ten times or more. The read is 3 residues too short to cover the CDR3 end, so that end is filled in from the germline J gene. The gene calls are TRBV20-1 and TRBJ1-6; 7 positions match TRBD1. Per germline, CDR1 DFQATT and CDR2 SNEGSKA (reference sequence). V shed 5 bases and J 4 bases; nucleotides not matched to a gene: 5. CDR3 length equals 14 residues. The CDR3 loop is CSAPGTAYNSPLHF. CDR3 bases read: TGCAGTGCTCCCGGGACAGCTTATAATTCACCC.

About this clone itself: The observed sequence ends 3 residues before the CDR3 terminus, with the missing tail filled in from the germline J gene. This chain uses TRBV7-2 with TRBJ1-2; the match to TRBD1 covers 8 bases. Germline assignment: CDR1 SGHTA and CDR2 FQGNSA. CDR3 length equals 15 residues. The trim removed 5 bases at V and 5 bases at J, leaving 10 bases unmatched. CDR3 bases read: TGTGCCAGCAGCCCCCGGACAGGGTCAAATTATGGC. Its translation: CASSPRTGSNYG. The CDR3 in full is CASSPRTGSNYGYTF. Complete variable domain (other parts from reference TRBV7-2 and TRBJ1-2): GAGVSQSPSNKVTEKGKDVELRCDPISGHTALYWYRQSLGQGLEFLIYFQGNSAPDKSGLPSDRFSAERTGGSVSTLTIQRTQQEDSAVYLCASSPRTGSNYGYTFGSGTRLTVV.

This clone was counted ten times or more. The sequence runs out 3 residues before the end of the CDR3; the remainder is reconstructed from the germline J gene. The chain uses TRBV5-1 and TRBJ2-2; 12 bases fit TRBD2. CDR1 SGHRS and CDR2 YFSETQ come from the germline V gene. Trimming took 4 bases from V and 5 from J; bases not matched to a gene: 6. The CDR3 loop spans 16 amino acids. CDR3 sequence: CASSPRLAGDTGELFF. Incomplete CDR3 DNA: TGCGCCAGCAGCCCCCGACTAGCGGGAGATACCGGGGAG.

This clone showed up many times. The DNA ends 3 residues before the CDR3 does, and the rest of the CDR3 is filled in from the germline J gene. V is TRBV6-2 or TRBV6-3 and J is TRBJ2-3, with TRBD2 matching over 8 bases. Germline CDR1 is MNHEY and CDR2 is SVGEGT. V was pared by 6 bases and J by 2 bases, with 7 bases of the junction left unmatched. CDR3 length equals 15 residues. The part of the CDR3 DNA that was read is TGTGCCAGCAGGGAGAGCGGGAGAACCACAGATACG. Amino acid sequence: CASRESGRTTDT. The CDR3 in its entirety is CASRESGRTTDTQYF.

This clone turned up a few times. The read finishes 3 residues shy of the CDR3 end, and the germline J gene is used to complete it. The chain carries TRBV7-9 and TRBJ1-1, with a possible D match to TRBD1 (5 bases). This CDR3 region has 13 residues. Trimming removed 5 bases at V and 2 bases at J, with 9 bases between. Germline V lookup: CDR1 SEHNR, CDR2 FQNEAQ (reference sequence). CDR3 region: CASSAQGNTEAFF. The sequenced CDR3 bases are TGTGCCAGCAGCGCGCAGGGAAACACTGAA.

At least ten counts were recorded for this clone. The CDR3 end is not reached by the read, which stops 3 residues before it; the germline J gene fills it in. This sequence joins TRBV19 and TRBJ2-1, with 10 bases that match TRBD2. Germline V gene sequence: CDR1 LNHDA, CDR2 SQIVND (reference sequence). The V and J ends lost 6 bases and 8 bases, in that order; junction bases with no gene match: 1. The CDR3 is 12 amino acids. This CDR3 is CASSSGRDEQFF. The CDR3 bases that were read are TGTGCCAGTAGCAGCGGGAGGGATGAG.

This clone was seen ten or more times. The read halts 3 residues ahead of the CDR3 end, with the missing end drawn from the germline J gene. The J gene is TRBJ2-7, the V gene TRBV7-2; 8 positions agree with TRBD2. Looked up from germline, CDR1 is SGHTA and CDR2 is FQGNSA. The CDR3 totals 15 residues. The ends lost 5 bases at V and 4 bases at J; junction bases unmatched: 10. CDR3 sequence: CASSEVHGRGYEQYF. The part of the CDR3 DNA that was read is TGTGCCAGCAGCGAAGTCCACGGGAGGGGGTACGAG.

This clone occurred many times. CDR3 DNA (partial): TGTGCCAGCAGCTTAGGAAGCGGGAGGGTTTACGAG. Translation gives CASSLGSGRVYE. The whole CDR3 is CASSLGSGRVYEQYF. The gene calls are TRBV7-2 and TRBJ2-7; 10 bases match TRBD2. With the read ending 3 residues before the CDR3 end, the germline J gene is used to fill in that end. The germline V gene encodes CDR1 SGHTA and CDR2 FQGNSA. This CDR3 comprises 15 residues. V trimming: 1 base; J trimming: 4 bases; junction bases outside the gene matches: 4.

This clone was seen repeatedly, ten times or more. The observed sequence ends 3 residues before the CDR3 terminus, with the missing tail filled in from the germline J gene. The rearrangement joins TRBV13 to TRBJ1-1; D remains ambiguous. The CDR3 is 15 amino acids. Germline V gene sequence: CDR1 PRHDT, CDR2 FYEKMQ (reference sequence). Between the trimmed V and J ends, which lost 2 bases and 1 base, there was a span of 11 bases. Incomplete CDR3 DNA: TGTGCCAGCAGCTTACAACCAGTATCGAACACTGAA. Protein product: CASSLQPVSNTE. The CDR3 in its entirety is CASSLQPVSNTEAFF.

This clone occurred a few times. The read ends 3 residues before the CDR3 terminus; that terminus is restored from the germline J gene. The chain is built from TRBV10-3 and TRBJ2-1, with 13 positions matching TRBD2. This CDR3 contains 19 residues. With 3 bases clipped from V and 6 bases from J, the junction kept 14 bases outside the gene matches. Germline V gene lookup returns CDR1 ENHRY and CDR2 SYGVKD. The CDR3 DNA, read in part, is TGTGCCATCAGTGACTGGACTAGCGGGAGAGTTAGCTTGAGCAATGAG. Protein sequence: CAISDWTSGRVSLSNE. In full, the CDR3 reads CAISDWTSGRVSLSNEQFF.

This clone was detected ten times or more. The CDR3 end falls 3 residues outside the read, so it is completed with the germline J gene. V is TRBV7-9 and J is TRBJ2-5, with D possibly matching TRBD1 (6 bases). The CDR3 runs to 15 residues. Germline CDR1 is SEHNR and CDR2 is FQNEAQ (reference sequence). Trimming left V 2 bases short and J 2 bases short, with 12 bases between. The sequenced part of the CDR3 DNA is TGTGCCAGCAGCTTAACCTGGACAGCTCAAGAGACC. The encoded protein is CASSLTWTAQET. The CDR3, in full, reads CASSLTWTAQETQYF.

This clone was observed many times. The observed sequence ends 3 residues before the CDR3 terminus, with the missing tail filled in from the germline J gene. This chain uses TRBV6-2 or TRBV6-3 with TRBJ2-7, with TRBD2 matching 7 bases. From germline, CDR1 is MNHEY and CDR2 SVGEGT. The CDR3 runs 13 residues. V was clipped by 4 bases and J by 6 bases; unmatched bases: 6. CDR3 DNA, as far as it was read: TGTGCCAGCAGTTGGTTCGCGGGAGTCGAG. Its translation: CASSWFAGVE. The whole CDR3 reads CASSWFAGVEQYF.

This clone was observed at least ten times. The sequenced part of the CDR3 DNA is TGTGCCACCCAACAGGGGACATACTCCTACGAG. This codes for CATQQGTYSYE. The complete CDR3 protein is CATQQGTYSYEQYF. V usage is TRBV19 and J usage is TRBJ2-7; 7 nucleotides agree with TRBD1. The CDR3 is cut off 3 residues early in the read; its end comes from the germline J gene. CDR1 and CDR2 from the germline V gene are LNHDA and SQIVND (reference sequence). V lost 10 bases, J lost 0 bases, and 9 bases stayed unmatched. This CDR3 has 14 amino acids.

This clone was seen ten or more times. The missing CDR3 end, 3 residues past where the read stops, is filled in from the germline J gene. The chain employs TRBV20-1 and TRBJ2-2; perhaps TRBD2 as D (6 bases). V lost 5 bases and J lost 3, with 16 bases in between. The length of the CDR3 is 15 residues. Germline CDR1 and CDR2: DFQATT and SNEGSKA (reference sequence). CDR3 DNA (partial): TGCAGTGCTCCGCGGGGTAGCGACCACACCGGGGAG. Translated: CSAPRGSDHTGE. The whole CDR3 protein is CSAPRGSDHTGELFF.

In this sample, this clone turned up many times. The missing CDR3 end, 3 residues past where the read stops, is filled in from the germline J gene. The rearrangement joins TRBV20-1 to TRBJ1-1; TRBD1 matches 8 bases. The germline CDR1 and CDR2 sequences are DFQATT and SNEGSKA (reference sequence). V trimming: 6 bases; J trimming: 0 bases; junction bases outside the gene matches: 3. The CDR3 length is 13 residues. Partial CDR3 DNA: TGCAGTGCCGGACAGGGATTGAACACTGAA. It yields the protein CSAGQGLNTE. In full, the CDR3 is CSAGQGLNTEAFF.

This clone appeared many times. The CDR3 is cut off 3 residues early in the read; its end comes from the germline J gene. This chain uses TRBV12-3 or TRBV12-4 with TRBJ1-5, with D maybe TRBD1 (6 bases). This CDR3 has 13 residues. Between the trimmed V and J ends, which lost 1 base and 5 bases, there was a span of 6 bases. The CDR3 sequence: CASSLDRDQPQHF. The sequenced part of the CDR3 DNA is TGTGCCAGCAGTTTAGACAGGGATCAGCCC.

At least ten counts were recorded for this clone. The read ends 3 residues early relative to the CDR3; the germline J gene fills the gap. The chain has TRBV12-3 or TRBV12-4 and TRBJ2-5; 7 bases are a match to TRBD1. The trim removed 5 bases at V and 4 bases at J, leaving 7 bases unmatched. The CDR3 has 14 residues. The CDR3 loop reads CASSLTGVGETQYF. The part of the CDR3 DNA that was read is TGTGCCAGCAGTCTTACAGGGGTTGGAGAGACC.

In its sample, this clone was seen a few times. The read stops 3 residues short of the end of the CDR3; the missing end is completed from the germline J gene. The chain employs TRBV18 and TRBJ2-6; D is ambiguous. The CDR3 totals 14 residues. The V gene lost 0 bases and the J gene lost 2 bases, with 2 bases spanning the gap. Per the germline V gene, CDR1 is KGHSH and CDR2 is LQKENI. CDR3: CASSPPTGANVLTF. The CDR3 DNA, read in part, is TGTGCCAGCTCACCACCTACTGGGGCCAACGTC.

This clone was recorded at least ten times. With the read ending 3 residues before the CDR3 end, the germline J gene is used to fill in that end. The V gene is TRBV7-2, the J gene TRBJ2-3, with D tentatively TRBD1 (5 bases). CDR1 and CDR2 (germline): SGHTA, FQGNSA. The CDR3 consists of 14 residues. V lost 5 bases, J lost 4 bases, and 13 bases lay in between. Incomplete CDR3 DNA: TGTGCCAGCAGCCCCCAGGGCAGGTCAGATACG. Translation gives CASSPQGRSDT. The whole CDR3 is CASSPQGRSDTQYF.

This clone has ten or more counts. The CDR3 is cut off 3 residues early in the read; its end comes from the germline J gene. The chain uses TRBV6-1 and TRBJ2-7, with D tentatively TRBD1 (6 bases). This CDR3 is 14 amino acids long. V gave up 4 bases and J gave up 6 bases, with 16 bases separating them. CDR1 and CDR2 (germline): MNHNS, SASEGT. Incomplete CDR3 DNA: TGTGCCAGCAGTGCTCAACAGGGTGGCACCGAG. Encoded protein: CASSAQQGGTE. The complete CDR3 protein is CASSAQQGGTEQYF.

This clone was detected ten times or more. The observed sequence ends 3 residues before the CDR3 terminus, with the missing tail filled in from the germline J gene. V gene TRBV15 combines with J gene TRBJ2-1; 7 positions agree with TRBD2. Germline V gene data show CDR1 as LNHNV and CDR2 as YYDKDF (reference sequence). With 0 bases clipped from V and 1 base from J, the junction kept 6 bases outside the gene matches. The CDR3 contains 17 residues. The CDR3 loop reads CATSRDLKAGSYNEQFF. Partial CDR3 DNA: TGTGCCACCAGCAGAGATCTAAAAGCGGGGTCCTACAATGAG.

This clone was detected ten times or more. Read coverage stops 3 residues before the CDR3 terminus; the germline J gene supplies the remainder. The V and J genes are TRBV7-3 and TRBJ2-5, with 8 bases identical to TRBD1. The CDR3 runs 14 residues. V shed 5 bases and J 4 bases; nucleotides not matched to a gene: 6. Germline values: CDR1 SGHTA, CDR2 FQGTGA. CDR3 residues: CASSTGTGRETQYF. The DNA read from the CDR3 is TGTGCCAGCAGCACTGGGACAGGAAGAGAGACC.